This T cell receptor (beta chain) was observed in a study of T-cell reconstitution after alpha-beta-depleted transplantation in children. Trimming stripped 0 bases from V and 3 bases from J, with 10 bases between. The CDR3 is made up of 14 amino acids. The germline CDR1 and CDR2 sequences are SGHKS and YYEKEE (reference sequence). Unique molecular identifiers were used to barcode this TCRbeta library. Using its own MiXCR run on the PCR reads, TCRdb lists one record per CDR3 protein. The sample records 95,000 to 120,000 distinct CDR3 sequences, about 6.5% being singletons. This clonotype has just a few counts.

The chain joins TRBV5-5 to TRBJ2-7; D not resolved. This clonotype was obtained from a male patient aged 2-9 years who had a stem cell transplant for acute lymphoblastic leukemia, so the T cells may come from the graft donor. Sequenced material: PBMCs, mostly from graft donor cells, taken 360 days after TCRalphabeta/CD19-depleted stem cell transplant. The CDR3 DNA is TGTGCCAGCAGCTTGGGTTGGGCAGACTACGAGCAGTACTTC. Translated: CASSLGWADYEQYF.